The clone carrying this TCR beta chain was seen more than once but under ten times. What it binds is unknown. This entry is derived from a study of identical twins. Study-wide results and limits: Where out-of-frame alpha sequences were twin-shared, they showed excess low generation probability.

Deletions cut 6 bases from V and 7 bases from J, with 20 bases between. The CDR3 sequence is 15 residues long. One entry per CDR3 protein, called by TCRdb with MiXCR from the 5' RACE reads. The data show 1.5 million or so distinct CDR3 sequences, 25% to 35% seen once. The rearrangement uses TRBV12-3 or TRBV12-4 and TRBJ2-3; weak D call: TRBD2 (6 bases). Sequencing was performed on cord blood. The TCR sequence derives from a newborn girl in good health. In nucleotides, the CDR3 is TGTGCCAGCAGACCACGGGACTGGACTTACCATACGCAGTATTTT. Its translation: CASRPRDWTYHTQYF.